This T cell receptor beta chain was recovered during a study of T cells in Graves' hyperthyroidism and ophthalmopathy. In the study overall: Sampling of peripheral blood happened at initial diagnosis, prior to any treatment. Study-level points and caveats: Most expanded thyroid clonotypes above 0.001 recurred in blood.

Amplification of TCR beta CDR3 regions was performed using RNA transcripts as template. First-round RT-PCR with HTBI primers amplified the TCR CDR3 region. TCRdb used MiXCR to reprocess the multiplex PCR reads, holding one entry per CDR3 protein. The sample comprises 250,000 to 350,000 distinct CDR3 sequences, about a sixth of which are singletons, and less than 70% rests with the top ten. The CDR3 totals 18 residues. CDR1 and CDR2 from the germline V gene are LGHNA and YSLEER. V gave up 0 bases and J gave up 4 bases, with 21 bases separating them. This clonotype was observed a few times. Its specificity is unknown. At least 3 on the Clinical Activity Score was recorded for ophthalmopathy patients, who also had NOSPECS grade at least 4 and duration under 3 months.

This receptor was identified in a woman aged 55-69 years with Graves' ophthalmopathy. Sequencing was performed on blood. This rearrangement joins TRBV4-3 to TRBJ2-5; maybe TRBD2 (7 bases). CDR3 DNA sequence: TGCGCCAGCAGCCAAGATATTAGGGGGAGGGACGGGGGAGAGACCCAGTACTTC. The encoded protein is CASSQDIRGRDGGETQYF.